This T cell receptor (beta chain) is from a study of blood T cell repertoires in COVID-19. Across the whole study: The United States, Italy and Spain supplied acute and convalescent COVID-19 samples. Sources were T cells, B-cell-depleted T cells, or PBMCs; the material itself was cDNA or gDNA.

With 10 bases removed from V and 9 bases from J, the gap between germline ends came to 10 bases. From germline, CDR1 is MNHEY and CDR2 SMNVEV (reference sequence). The CDR3 length is 10 residues. TCRdb's copy holds only in-frame clones and misses some; the assay was immunoSEQ multiplex PCR. The sample has 280,000 or so clones; 85% are singletons. The sequencing sample was made of PBMCs or T cells enriched from blood (not recorded which). This chain connects TRBV27 to TRBJ1-5; D unclear. The origin of this receptor is a woman aged 45-59 years who had recovered from COVID-19. DNA for the CDR3: TGTGCCACCTCGGGGAGGCCCCAGCATTTT. Translation gives CATSGRPQHF.